The 25 T cell receptor beta chains listed next were all sequenced from one sample in a study of T cells in localized non-small cell lung cancer. The data were produced by immunoSEQ multiplex PCR, yet TCRdb's version contains in-frame clones alone and is incomplete. The sample holds tens of thousands of clones, more than 75% seen once. The sample consisted of PBMCs, taken before any cancer treatment. The receptors here all came from a man aged 35-69 years with stage II lung adenocarcinoma.

This clone has only one observation. J is TRBJ2-4 and V is TRBV5-4; D unresolved. This CDR3 has 16 residues. The ends were cut back, 4 bases at V and 4 bases at J, with 18 bases in the middle. The V gene's germline CDR1 is SGHNT and CDR2 YYREEE (reference sequence). CDR3 coding DNA: TGTGCCAGCAGCCCGGTAGTTGCTAGTGGGAAAAACATTCAGTACTTC. This codes for CASSPVVASGKNIQYF.

The chain has TRBV19 and TRBJ1-3; D is undetermined. V gave up 3 bases and J gave up 0 bases, with 9 bases separating them. Per the germline V gene, CDR1 is LNHDA and CDR2 is SQIVND (reference sequence). CDR3 size: 15 residues. CDR3 DNA: TGTGCCAGTAGTATCGCGGCCTACTCTGGAAACACCATATATTTT. It codes for CASSIAAYSGNTIYF.

The rearrangement links TRBV4-3 to TRBJ1-1; D gene ambiguous. This CDR3 region has 13 residues. Per germline, CDR1 LGHNA and CDR2 YSLEER. Trimming took off 0 bases at V and 4 bases at J, with 6 bases between the two ends. The CDR3 DNA reads as TGCGCCAGCAGCCAAGACCGGGGCACTGAAGCTTTCTTT. Its translation: CASSQDRGTEAFF.

V gene TRBV18 combines with J gene TRBJ2-7; D is unclear. Germline CDR1 is KGHSH and CDR2 is LQKENI. The length of the CDR3 is 12 residues. V lost 6 bases and J 3 bases, leaving 9 bases between the germline ends. CDR3 loop: CASSTDDYEQYF. In nucleotides, the CDR3 is TGTGCCAGCTCCACCGACGACTACGAGCAGTACTTC.

V is TRBV5-6 and J is TRBJ1-1; no clear D gene. The V and J ends lost 1 base and 2 bases respectively, with 0 bases between them. This CDR3 is built from 11 residues. CDR1 SGHDT and CDR2 YYEEEE come from the germline V gene. DNA for the CDR3: TGTGCCAGCAGCTTGAACACTGAAGCTTTCTTT. This translates into CASSLNTEAFF.

The rearrangement uses TRBV6-1 and TRBJ2-1; 7 bases are a match to TRBD2. Germline assignment: CDR1 MNHNS and CDR2 SASEGT. V was clipped by 4 bases and J by 2 bases; unmatched bases: 2. This CDR3 contains 14 residues. Here the CDR3 reads CASSGGTTYNEQFF. The CDR3 DNA reads TGTGCCAGCAGTGGAGGGACTACCTACAATGAGCAGTTCTTC.

This clone was detected once. The chain has TRBV5-1 and TRBJ1-1; 8 bases are a match to TRBD1. Germline trimming cut 3 bases from V and 5 bases from J; bases unmatched to any gene: 12. Per germline, CDR1 SGHRS and CDR2 YFSETQ. The CDR3 covers 16 residues. In nucleotides, the CDR3 is TGCGCCAGCAGCTGTCCCGGGACAGGCGTATGTACTGAAGCTTTCTTT. This codes for CASSCPGTGVCTEAFF.

The chain links TRBV11-3 to TRBJ2-1; possible D gene TRBD2, 6 bases. Germline V lookup: CDR1 SGHNT, CDR2 YENEEA. The germline V and J ends were trimmed by 2 bases and 7 bases, with 12 bases remaining between them. There are 14 residues in the CDR3. The CDR3 nucleotides are TGTGCCAGCAGCTTATCCTACGCGGGGAATGAGCAGTTCTTC. Translating it yields CASSLSYAGNEQFF.

The chain joins TRBV9 to TRBJ2-5, with D perhaps being TRBD1 or TRBD2 (7 bases each). This CDR3 has 15 residues. Trimming cost V 4 bases and J 4 bases, with 17 bases left between them. Germline-derived CDR1 and CDR2 are SGDLS and YYNGEE. This chain's CDR3 is CASSPRQGGGETQYF. CDR3 DNA sequence: TGTGCCAGCAGCCCACGACAGGGCGGGGGAGAGACCCAGTACTTC.

V gene TRBV4-3 combines with J gene TRBJ2-2; 9 nucleotides agree with TRBD2. CDR1 and CDR2 from the germline V gene are LGHNA and YSLEER. Trimming cost V 0 bases and J 7 bases; bases outside gene matches: 3. The CDR3 is 15 residues long. The CDR3 loop reads CASSQDLAGFGELFF. As DNA, the CDR3 is TGCGCCAGCAGCCAAGATCTAGCGGGGTTCGGGGAGCTGTTTTTT.

The V gene is TRBV29-1, the J gene TRBJ2-2; the D call may be TRBD1 or TRBD2 (6 bases each). V lost 7 bases and J lost 2, with 17 bases in between. The CDR3 totals 15 residues. Germline CDR1 and CDR2: SQVTM and ANQGSEA. CDR3 in amino acids: CSASRGTYNTGELFF. DNA for the CDR3: TGCAGCGCCTCTCGGGGGACATATAACACCGGGGAGCTGTTTTTT.

This rearrangement joins TRBV10-3 to TRBJ2-7; TRBD2 might be the D (6 bases). From germline, CDR1 is ENHRY and CDR2 SYGVKD. V lost 6 bases and J 2 bases, leaving 14 bases between the germline ends. The CDR3 sequence is 14 residues long. The CDR3 nucleotides are TGTGCCATCAGCCCCGGTAGCGGCGCCTACGAGCAGTACTTC. Protein sequence: CAISPGSGAYEQYF.

The rearrangement joins TRBV6-1 to TRBJ1-5; a weak D match, TRBD1 (6 bases). The CDR3 consists of 15 residues. Germline-derived CDR1 and CDR2 are MNHNS and SASEGT. V shed 9 bases and J shed 5 bases, with 20 bases lying between them. Here the CDR3 DNA reads TGTGCCAGTCAGGGTTATGGGACACCCGATCAGCCCCAGCATTTT. The encoded protein is CASQGYGTPDQPQHF.

The chain carries TRBV29-1 and TRBJ2-5; D may be TRBD1 or TRBD2 (6 bases each). V gave up 2 bases and J gave up 3 bases, with 13 bases separating them. The CDR3 sequence is 14 residues long. Germline assignment: CDR1 SQVTM and CDR2 ANQGSEA. The CDR3 DNA is TGCAGCGTTGAATGGTGGGGGGCGGAAGAGACCCAGTACTTC. It translates to CSVEWWGAEETQYF.

The rearrangement joins TRBV30 to TRBJ2-5; perhaps TRBD2 as D (7 bases). CDR1 and CDR2 from the germline V gene are GTSNPN and SVGIG (reference sequence). Trimming stripped 0 bases from V and 5 bases from J, with 13 bases between. This CDR3 contains 14 residues. CDR3 bases: TGTGCCTGGAGTGTATTGGGGGGGGGCGAGACCCAGTACTTC. Residues: CAWSVLGGGETQYF.

This clone appeared a single time. The rearrangement uses TRBV14 and TRBJ2-1, with unresolved D. The CDR3 spans 13 residues. CDR1 is SGHDN, CDR2 FVKESK, per germline. V was clipped by 1 base and J by 6 bases, with 7 bases between them. For the CDR3, the DNA is TGTGCCAGCAGCCAAGGACTCCCCAATGAGCAGTTCTTC. It is translated as CASSQGLPNEQFF. Drawing the rest from reference TRBV14 and TRBJ2-1, the complete variable domain is EAGVTQFPSHSVIEKGQTVTLRCDPISGHDNLYWYRRVMGKEIKFLLHFVKESKQDESGMPNNRFLAERTGGTYSTLKVQPAELEDSGVYFCASSQGLPNEQFFGPGTRLTVL.

This sequence joins TRBV19 and TRBJ2-5; 10 bases map to TRBD1. The CDR3 has 16 residues. Trimming removed 6 bases from V and 4 bases from J; junction bases left unmatched: 11. The V gene's germline CDR1 is LNHDA and CDR2 SQIVND (reference sequence). The CDR3 region is CASRGISTGGSETQYF. The CDR3 nucleotides read TGTGCCAGTAGGGGGATCTCGACAGGGGGCTCAGAGACCCAGTACTTC.

The rearrangement links TRBV2 to TRBJ1-2; TRBD1 matches 7 bases. The V gene end was trimmed by 6 bases and the J gene end by 8 bases; junction bases not matched to a gene: 9. CDR1 and CDR2 from the germline V gene are SNHLY and FYNNEI. The CDR3 is made up of 13 amino acids. The CDR3 reads CASRPQGPKGYTF. In DNA, the CDR3 is TGTGCCAGCAGACCACAGGGGCCCAAAGGCTACACCTTC.

V gene TRBV30 combines with J gene TRBJ2-5, with 8 bases that match TRBD2. The germline V gene has CDR1 GTSNPN and CDR2 SVGIG (reference sequence). With 4 bases clipped from V and 3 bases from J, the junction kept 7 bases outside the gene matches. The CDR3 is made up of 14 amino acids. CDR3 residues: CAWKYSGKEETQYF. CDR3 DNA sequence: TGTGCCTGGAAGTATAGCGGGAAAGAAGAGACCCAGTACTTC.

CDR3 amino acids: CASSRTGGEVYGYTF. CDR3 nucleotides: TGTGCCAGCAGTAGGACAGGGGGAGAGGTCTATGGCTACACCTTC. V gene TRBV6-5 combines with J gene TRBJ1-2; 10 positions agree with TRBD1. From germline, CDR1 is MNHEY and CDR2 SVGAGI. This CDR3 comprises 15 residues. Germline trimming cut 5 bases from V and 4 bases from J; bases unmatched to any gene: 7.

The chain carries TRBV7-9 and TRBJ2-7; no clear D gene. Germline V gene sequence: CDR1 SEHNR, CDR2 FQNEAQ (reference sequence). This CDR3 spans 13 amino acids. V dropped 3 bases and J dropped 6 bases, with 12 bases sitting between them. The chain's CDR3 is CASSFPDFGEQYF. CDR3 DNA sequence: TGTGCCAGCAGCTTCCCTGACTTCGGCGAGCAGTACTTC.

V and J are TRBV12-5 and TRBJ2-3; 9 bases align to TRBD1. This CDR3 spans 14 amino acids. After removal of 11 bases from V and 6 bases from J, the junction contained 12 bases not matched to a gene. The germline V gene has CDR1 LGHNT and CDR2 FRNRAP. Written as DNA, the CDR3 is TGTGCTTCAGGGCGCGGGACAGGGTTGGATACGCAGTATTTT. It codes for CASGRGTGLDTQYF.

The J gene is TRBJ2-3, the V gene TRBV14; a weak D match, TRBD2 (6 bases). The CDR3 consists of 15 residues. V was shortened by 0 bases and J by 6 bases, with 13 bases between the two germline ends. CDR1 is SGHDN, CDR2 FVKESK, per germline. The CDR3 nucleotides are TGTGCCAGCAGCCAAGATGGTAGAGGAGGGGATACGCAGTATTTT. It yields the protein CASSQDGRGGDTQYF. The entire variable domain, with the rest obtained from reference TRBV14 and TRBJ2-3, is as follows: EAGVTQFPSHSVIEKGQTVTLRCDPISGHDNLYWYRRVMGKEIKFLLHFVKESKQDESGMPNNRFLAERTGGTYSTLKVQPAELEDSGVYFCASSQDGRGGDTQYFGPGTRLTVL.

The chain links TRBV28 to TRBJ2-7; TRBD1 might be the D (6 bases). The CDR3 is 13 amino acids. CDR1 and CDR2 (germline): MDHEN, SYDVKM. V shed 8 bases and J shed 0 bases, with 11 bases lying between them. The CDR3 coding sequence is TGTGCCAGCGGGGAGACAGGCTCCTACGAGCAGTACTTC. Amino acids: CASGETGSYEQYF.

This chain links TRBV21-1 with TRBJ2-1; the tabulated D call, TRBD2, remains unverified against the DNA. TRBV21-1 is reported as a pseudogene. CDR3 size: 20 residues. CDR3 sequence reads: CASTLPRDPSSGGSRNEQFF. CDR3 sequence (DNA): TGTGCCAGCACGCTCCCTCGGGATCCTTCTAGCGGGGGGTCTAGAAATGAGCAGTTCTTC.